This T cell receptor beta chain stems from a study of blood T cell repertoires in COVID-19. The wider study: Sample material is recorded as cDNA or gDNA derived from T cells, B-cell-depleted T cells, or PBMCs.

Germline V gene sequence: CDR1 LGHDT, CDR2 YNNKEL (reference sequence). V dropped 0 bases and J dropped 3 bases, with 5 bases sitting between them. CDR3 length: 13 amino acids. Data came from immunoSEQ multiplex PCR; TCRdb stores just in-frame clones and leaves some out. The sample carries about 98,000 clones, more than 80% recorded once. This receptor was obtained from a human donor in a cohort sampled during active COVID-19. The chain links TRBV3-1 (or the pseudogene TRBV3-2) to TRBJ1-2; no clear D. The sequencing input was peripheral blood. As DNA, the CDR3 is TGTGCCAGCAGCCAAGATTTCTACTATGGCTACACCTTC. It is translated as CASSQDFYYGYTF.